This TCR beta chain stems from a study of naive and memory T cell subsets. An equimolar mix of two oligonucleotides served as the beta constant-region primer for TRBC1 and TRBC2. Nested alpha and beta constant-region primers with the SP2 primer drove four PCR rounds on ligated cDNA. Using its own MiXCR run on the UMI-ligation and nested PCR reads, TCRdb lists one record per CDR3 protein. The sample lists about 90,000 distinct CDR3 sequences, about 11% occurring once. The CDR3 spans 15 residues. Trimming removed 4 bases from V and 8 bases from J; junction bases left unmatched: 14. Germline V gene lookup returns CDR1 SGHRS and CDR2 YFSETQ. Regarding the study as a whole: A few larger clonotypes appeared in naive repertoires, especially CD8, possibly memory cells re-expressing CD45RA. Between naive and memory subsets, TCR abundance power law exponents differed.

This clonotype was recorded a few times. The antigen remains undetermined. The specimen sequenced was naive CD4+ T cells from blood. This TCR was sampled from a human donor in good health. The rearrangement links TRBV5-1 to TRBJ2-7, with 8 bases aligning to TRBD2. The CDR3: CASSQPSGSGRKQYF. DNA for the CDR3: TGCGCCAGCAGCCAACCAAGCGGGAGCGGGCGGAAGCAGTACTTC.